The 26 T cell receptor beta chains listed next were all sequenced from one sample in a study of blood T cell repertoires in COVID-19. TCRdb's table, derived via immunoSEQ multiplex PCR, lists solely in-frame clones and lacks some. This sample yields around 300,000 clones, of which approximately 85% are seen a single time; approximately 11% belongs to the top ten. The sample was peripheral blood. The receptors come from a woman aged 70-85 years with acute or convalescent COVID-19.

The CDR3 loop reads CASSGSARNHNEQFF. CDR3 nucleotide sequence: TGTGCCAGCAGCGGGAGTGCACGGAACCACAATGAGCAGTTCTTC. This rearrangement joins TRBV7-9 to TRBJ2-1; a weak D match, TRBD2 (5 bases). Looked up from germline, CDR1 is SEHNR and CDR2 is FQNEAQ (reference sequence). The CDR3 totals 15 residues. Trimming removed 5 bases from V and 5 bases from J, with 16 bases in between.

The chain links TRBV7-3 to TRBJ1-5; the D is unclear. V dropped 3 bases and J dropped 8 bases, with 11 bases sitting between them. This CDR3 is 13 amino acids long. Germline CDR1 SGHTA, CDR2 FQGTGA. DNA for the CDR3: TGTGCCAGCAGCTTGGGCCGGGGAGAGCCCCAGCATTTT. Its translation: CASSLGRGEPQHF.

CDR3 amino acids: CASSVFSTNYGYTF. In DNA, the CDR3 is TGCGCCAGCAGCGTGTTTAGTACTAACTATGGCTACACCTTC. J is TRBJ1-2 and V is TRBV5-1; D gene uncertain. Germline values: CDR1 SGHRS, CDR2 YFSETQ. The CDR3 runs to 14 residues. With 4 bases removed from V and 0 bases from J, the gap between germline ends came to 10 bases.

The rearrangement joins TRBV10-3 to TRBJ2-1; D might be TRBD2 (7 bases). The CDR3 contains 16 residues. V was clipped by 0 bases and J by 9 bases, with 18 bases between them. The germline V gene encodes CDR1 ENHRY and CDR2 SYGVKD. The CDR3 sequence is CAISESLGGAGGEQFF. The CDR3 DNA follows: TGTGCCATCAGTGAGTCTCTGGGGGGGGCCGGAGGTGAGCAGTTCTTC.

This clone was observed a handful of times. The gene calls are TRBV3-1 (or the pseudogene TRBV3-2) and TRBJ2-2; possibly TRBD1 for D (6 bases). The CDR3 covers 16 residues. V was trimmed by 0 bases and J by 2 bases, leaving 10 bases between them. Germline V gene data show CDR1 as LGHDT and CDR2 as YNNKEL (reference sequence). The CDR3 DNA reads as TGTGCCAGCAGCCAAGAAAGGGGGACCAACACCGGGGAGCTGTTTTTT. It encodes CASSQERGTNTGELFF.

This chain links TRBV28 with TRBJ2-7, with 9 bases fitting TRBD1. The CDR3 sequence is 15 residues long. V lost 6 bases to trimming and J lost 6 bases; unmatched junction nucleotides: 12. Germline assignment: CDR1 MDHEN and CDR2 SYDVKM. The CDR3 DNA reads TGTGCCAGCAGCCCGACAGGGACAGGGTATGTCGAGCAGTACTTC. Protein sequence: CASSPTGTGYVEQYF. The full variable domain, its missing parts supplied by reference TRBV28 and TRBJ2-7, is DVKVTQSSRYLVKRTGEKVFLECVQDMDHENMFWYRQDPGLGLRLIYFSYDVKMKEKGDIPEGYSVSREKKERFSLILESASTNQTSMYLCASSPTGTGYVEQYFGPGTRLTVT.

The chain has TRBV7-2 and TRBJ2-1; D not resolved. Germline values: CDR1 SGHTA, CDR2 FQGNSA. The CDR3 is 11 amino acids. V lost 5 bases to trimming and J lost 7 bases, with 6 bases between them. DNA of the CDR3: TGTGCCAGCAGCCGAGAAAATGAGCAGTTCTTC. It encodes CASSRENEQFF.

The chain recombines TRBV6-5 with TRBJ1-1; unclear D gene. The V and J ends lost 8 bases and 0 bases respectively, with 10 bases between them. The CDR3 runs to 13 residues. Germline V gene sequence: CDR1 MNHEY, CDR2 SVGAGI. CDR3 nucleotides: TGTGCCAGCGCTCTAATTATGAACACTGAAGCTTTCTTT. Its protein is CASALIMNTEAFF.

The V call is TRBV25-1, the J call TRBJ1-3; TRBD1 is a possible D gene (6 bases). V gave up 3 bases and J gave up 0 bases, with 9 bases separating them. The germline V gene has CDR1 MGHDK and CDR2 SYGVNS. The CDR3 is made up of 15 amino acids. The CDR3 DNA is TGTGCCAGCAGTGAGGCAGGGGCCTCTGGAAACACCATATATTTT. Protein: CASSEAGASGNTIYF.

CDR3 amino acids: CASKGGGSPLHF. The CDR3 DNA reads TGTGCCAGTAAGGGCGGGGGATCACCCCTCCACTTT. This rearrangement joins TRBV19 to TRBJ1-6, with a weak D call TRBD1 (5 bases). The CDR3 extends over 12 amino acids. V was clipped by 7 bases and J by 10 bases, with 11 bases between them. Germline loops: CDR1 LNHDA, CDR2 SQIVND (reference sequence).

This rearrangement joins TRBV2 to TRBJ1-2; 7 bases match TRBD1. The germline CDR1 and CDR2 sequences are SNHLY and FYNNEI. This CDR3 region has 14 residues. V trimming: 5 bases; J trimming: 4 bases; junction bases outside the gene matches: 7. CDR3 protein: CASSLQGPSYGYTF. For the CDR3, the DNA is TGTGCCAGCAGTCTACAGGGGCCTAGCTATGGCTACACCTTC.

The V call is TRBV7-6, the J call TRBJ1-3; D is ambiguous. CDR3 length equals 15 residues. Per germline, CDR1 SGHVS and CDR2 FNYEAQ. V was trimmed by 0 bases and J by 0 bases, leaving 6 bases between them. The CDR3 here is CASSLAEISGNTIYF. The CDR3 DNA reads TGTGCCAGCAGCTTAGCGGAGATCTCTGGAAACACCATATATTTT.

This clone was observed at least ten times. The chain employs TRBV10-2 and TRBJ2-1, with 9 bases matching TRBD2. CDR1 is WSHSY, CDR2 SAAADI, per germline. V lost 4 bases, J lost 2 bases, and 3 bases stayed unmatched. The CDR3 loop spans 15 amino acids. CDR3 sequence (DNA): TGCGCCAGCAGTGTCTTAGCGGGGGCCTACAATGAGCAGTTCTTC. It translates to CASSVLAGAYNEQFF.

The V call is TRBV3-1 (or the pseudogene TRBV3-2), the J call TRBJ2-3; 11 bases fit TRBD2. CDR1 and CDR2 (germline): LGHDT, YNNKEL (reference sequence). The CDR3 runs to 16 residues. J lost 4 bases, V lost 4 bases, and 7 bases had no gene match. This CDR3 is CASSRLAGKVADTQYF. DNA for the CDR3: TGTGCCAGCAGCCGACTAGCGGGGAAGGTGGCAGATACGCAGTATTTT.

V gene TRBV7-2 combines with J gene TRBJ1-1; D gene ambiguous. Trimming shortened V by 2 bases and J by 1 base, and 8 bases separated the two germline ends. Germline values: CDR1 SGHTA, CDR2 FQGNSA. The CDR3 spans 14 residues. The CDR3 region has the DNA TGTGCCAGCAGCTTACGACGGGGGAACACTGAAGCTTTCTTT. Translation: CASSLRRGNTEAFF.

This chain links TRBV3-1 (or the pseudogene TRBV3-2) with TRBJ1-2; 8 nucleotides line up with TRBD1. This CDR3 contains 20 residues. V was pared by 0 bases and J by 0 bases, with 15 bases of the junction left unmatched. Germline-derived CDR1 and CDR2 are LGHDT and YNNKEL (reference sequence). For the CDR3, the DNA is TGTGCCAGCAGCCAAGAGGGGGAGGACAGGGTAGGTTGGTCTAACTATGGCTACACCTTC. Translating it yields CASSQEGEDRVGWSNYGYTF.

The V and J genes are TRBV4-2 and TRBJ2-7; perhaps D is TRBD1 or TRBD2 (5 bases each). The V end lost 4 bases, the J end lost 2 bases, and 15 bases lay between the germline ends. CDR1 LGHNA and CDR2 YNFKEQ come from the germline V gene. The CDR3 sequence is 15 residues long. CDR3 DNA sequence: TGTGCCAGCAGCCGAGAGGGGCGCAGTGCCTACGAGCAGTACTTC. The encoded protein is CASSREGRSAYEQYF.

The rearrangement links TRBV19 to TRBJ2-3; D is perhaps TRBD2 (5 bases). Trimming took 4 bases from V and 9 from J, leaving 11 bases between them. The CDR3 is 12 amino acids. Looked up from germline, CDR1 is LNHDA and CDR2 is SQIVND (reference sequence). The CDR3 loop reads CASSTVPGTQYF. The CDR3 region has the DNA TGTGCCAGTAGTACGGTCCCGGGGACGCAGTATTTT.

V is TRBV9 and J is TRBJ2-1, with TRBD2 matching over 12 bases. The ends lost 0 bases at V and 8 bases at J; junction bases unmatched: 9. CDR1 SGDLS and CDR2 YYNGEE come from the germline V gene. This CDR3 has 17 amino acids. In nucleotides, the CDR3 is TGTGCCAGCAGCGTAGCTTACCGGACTAGCGGGGTCGATGAGCAGTTCTTC. Its protein product is CASSVAYRTSGVDEQFF.

The rearrangement links TRBV14 to TRBJ2-2, with D perhaps matching TRBD1 (5 bases). The CDR3 consists of 13 residues. From germline, CDR1 is SGHDN and CDR2 FVKESK. Trimming cost V 4 bases and J 5 bases, with 8 bases left between them. The CDR3 bases are TGTGCCAGCAGCCGCGGACAAACCGGGGAGCTGTTTTTT. Amino acids: CASSRGQTGELFF.

The V and J genes are TRBV3-1 (or the pseudogene TRBV3-2) and TRBJ1-5; a possible D gene is TRBD1 (6 bases). CDR3 length equals 13 residues. Germline CDR1 LGHDT, CDR2 YNNKEL (reference sequence). Trimming removed 8 bases at V and 6 bases at J, with 14 bases between. Written as DNA, the CDR3 is TGTGCCAGCGGGGGCCGGGAGGGTCAGCCCCAGCATTTT. It yields the protein CASGGREGQPQHF.

J is TRBJ1-4 and V is TRBV4-2; TRBD1 matches at 8 bases. Trimming took 0 bases from V and 7 from J; bases not matched to a gene: 7. The CDR3 consists of 16 residues. Germline V gene lookup returns CDR1 LGHNA and CDR2 YNFKEQ. The CDR3 region has the DNA TGTGCCAGCAGCCAAGAAGGAGGCAGGGGGCGTGAAAAACTGTTTTTT. As protein: CASSQEGGRGREKLFF.

The gene calls are TRBV6-5 and TRBJ1-2; D unresolved. V was shortened by 8 bases and J by 6 bases, with 16 bases between the two germline ends. The germline V gene has CDR1 MNHEY and CDR2 SVGAGI. The CDR3 contains 13 residues. The CDR3 DNA is TGTGCCAGCGGCCCGTCCCTGAACCATGGCTACACCTTC. Residues: CASGPSLNHGYTF.

The chain links TRBV5-1 to TRBJ1-2; D is uncertain. The V end lost 2 bases, the J end lost 5 bases, and 10 bases lay between the germline ends. The CDR3 covers 13 residues. Germline CDR1 is SGHRS and CDR2 is YFSETQ. The CDR3 DNA is TGCGCCAGCAGCTTAACGACGGGATATGGCTACACCTTC. Translated, it gives CASSLTTGYGYTF.

This clone has ten or more counts. V gene TRBV15 combines with J gene TRBJ2-7; D is unclear. CDR1 is LNHNV and CDR2 is YYDKDF in the germline V gene (reference sequence). This CDR3 region has 14 residues. The V gene lost 0 bases and the J gene lost 4 bases, with 10 bases spanning the gap. CDR3 sequence (DNA): TGTGCCACCAGCAGAGATAGGTTGACTTACGAGCAGTACTTC. It codes for CATSRDRLTYEQYF.

The chain uses TRBV5-1 and TRBJ2-7, with D possibly TRBD1 on 5 matching bases. The CDR3 loop spans 13 amino acids. Germline V CDR1 and CDR2: SGHRS, YFSETQ. Trimming removed 7 bases at V and 2 bases at J, with 13 bases between. This CDR3 reads CASGRGSTYEQYF. The DNA for the CDR3 is TGCGCCAGCGGAAGGGGTTCGACCTACGAGCAGTACTTC.